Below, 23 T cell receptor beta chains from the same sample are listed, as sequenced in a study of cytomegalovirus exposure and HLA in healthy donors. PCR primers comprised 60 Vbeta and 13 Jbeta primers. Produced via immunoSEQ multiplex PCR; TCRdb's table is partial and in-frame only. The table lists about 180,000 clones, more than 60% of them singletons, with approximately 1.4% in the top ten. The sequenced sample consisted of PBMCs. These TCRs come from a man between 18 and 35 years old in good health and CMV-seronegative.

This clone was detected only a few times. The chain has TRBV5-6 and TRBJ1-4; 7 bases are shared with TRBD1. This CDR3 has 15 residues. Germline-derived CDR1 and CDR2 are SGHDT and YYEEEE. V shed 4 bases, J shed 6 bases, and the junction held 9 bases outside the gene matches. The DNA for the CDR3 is TGTGCCAGCAGCCTCGCGGACAGGATAGATGAAAAACTGTTTTTT. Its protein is CASSLADRIDEKLFF.

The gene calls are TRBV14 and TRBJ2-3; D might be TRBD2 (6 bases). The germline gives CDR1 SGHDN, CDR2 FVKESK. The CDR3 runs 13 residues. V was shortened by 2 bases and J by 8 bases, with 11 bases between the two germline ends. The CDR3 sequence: CASSQKAGTTQYF. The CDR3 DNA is TGTGCCAGCAGCCAAAAGGCGGGGACTACGCAGTATTTT.

The CDR3 nucleotides are TGTGCCTGGAGTGCGACTAGCGGGGTAGCTACAGATACGCAGTATTTT. This translates into CAWSATSGVATDTQYF. This sequence joins TRBV30 and TRBJ2-3; TRBD2 aligns across 11 bases. The ends lost 1 base at V and 3 bases at J; junction bases unmatched: 6. Germline V gives CDR1 GTSNPN, CDR2 SVGIG (reference sequence). The CDR3 runs 16 residues. Drawing the rest from reference TRBV30 and TRBJ2-3, the complete variable domain is SQTIHQWPATLVQPVGSPLSLECTVEGTSNPNLYWYRQAAGRGLQLLFYSVGIGQISSEVPQNLSASRPQDRQFILSSKKLLLSDSGFYLCAWSATSGVATDTQYFGPGTRLTVL.

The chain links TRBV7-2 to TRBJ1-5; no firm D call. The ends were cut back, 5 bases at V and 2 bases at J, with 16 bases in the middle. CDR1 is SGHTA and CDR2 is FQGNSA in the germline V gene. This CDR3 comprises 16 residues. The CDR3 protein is CASSLNPPIGNQPQHF. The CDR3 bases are TGTGCCAGCAGCCTAAACCCGCCTATTGGCAATCAGCCCCAGCATTTT.

The CDR3 reads CASSPGVGTQYF. Written as DNA, the CDR3 is TGTGCCAGCAGCCCAGGTGTTGGTACGCAGTATTTT. The chain uses TRBV7-3 and TRBJ2-3; D unresolved. Trimming shortened V by 5 bases and J by 8 bases, and 11 bases separated the two germline ends. Per the germline V gene, CDR1 is SGHTA and CDR2 is FQGTGA. CDR3 length: 12 residues.

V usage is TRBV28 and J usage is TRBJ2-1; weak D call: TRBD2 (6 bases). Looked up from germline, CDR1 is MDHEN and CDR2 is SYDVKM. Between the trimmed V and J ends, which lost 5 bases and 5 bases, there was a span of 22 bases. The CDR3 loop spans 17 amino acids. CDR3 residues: CASSHRLTSLTHNEQFF. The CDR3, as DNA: TGTGCCAGCAGTCACCGCCTAACTAGCTTAACCCACAATGAGCAGTTCTTC. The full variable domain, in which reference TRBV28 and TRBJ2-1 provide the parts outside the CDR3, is DVKVTQSSRYLVKRTGEKVFLECVQDMDHENMFWYRQDPGLGLRLIYFSYDVKMKEKGDIPEGYSVSREKKERFSLILESASTNQTSMYLCASSHRLTSLTHNEQFFGPGTRLTVL.

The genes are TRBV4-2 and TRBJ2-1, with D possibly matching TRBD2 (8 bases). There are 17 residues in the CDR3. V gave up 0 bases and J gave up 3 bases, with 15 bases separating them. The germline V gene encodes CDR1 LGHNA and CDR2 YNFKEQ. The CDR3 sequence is CASSQDRQGLVYNEQFF. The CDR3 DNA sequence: TGTGCCAGCAGCCAAGATCGACAGGGACTAGTCTACAATGAGCAGTTCTTC.

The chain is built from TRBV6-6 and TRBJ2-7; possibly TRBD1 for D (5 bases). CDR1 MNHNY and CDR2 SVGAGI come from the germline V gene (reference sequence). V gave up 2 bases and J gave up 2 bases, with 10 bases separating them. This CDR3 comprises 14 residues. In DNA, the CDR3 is TGTGCCAGCAGTTACCTCCAGGGTACCTACGAGCAGTACTTC. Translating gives CASSYLQGTYEQYF.

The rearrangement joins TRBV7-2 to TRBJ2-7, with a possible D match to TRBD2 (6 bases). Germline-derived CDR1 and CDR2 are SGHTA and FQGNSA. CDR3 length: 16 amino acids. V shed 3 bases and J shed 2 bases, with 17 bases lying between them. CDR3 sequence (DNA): TGTGCCAGCAGCTTCCAGTCCCGTGGGAGGACCTACGAGCAGTACTTC. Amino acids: CASSFQSRGRTYEQYF.

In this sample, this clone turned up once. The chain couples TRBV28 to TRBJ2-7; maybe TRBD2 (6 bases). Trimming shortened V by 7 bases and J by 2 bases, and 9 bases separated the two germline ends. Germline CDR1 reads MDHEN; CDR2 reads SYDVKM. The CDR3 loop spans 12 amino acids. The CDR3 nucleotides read TGTGCCAGCACAACTAGCCCCTACGAGCAGTACTTC. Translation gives CASTTSPYEQYF.

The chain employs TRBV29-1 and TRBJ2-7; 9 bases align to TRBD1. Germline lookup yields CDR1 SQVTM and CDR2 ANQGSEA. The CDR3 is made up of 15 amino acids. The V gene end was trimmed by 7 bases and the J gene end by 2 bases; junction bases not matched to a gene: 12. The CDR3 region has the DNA TGCAGCGAAGCGAACCCTACAGGGGGCGCCTACGAGCAGTACTTC. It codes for CSEANPTGGAYEQYF.

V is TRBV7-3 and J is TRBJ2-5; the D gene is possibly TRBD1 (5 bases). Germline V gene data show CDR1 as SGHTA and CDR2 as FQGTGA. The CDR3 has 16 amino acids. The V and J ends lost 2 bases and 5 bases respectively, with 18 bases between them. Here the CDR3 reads CASSLGARSTGETQYF. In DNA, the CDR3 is TGTGCCAGCAGCTTAGGGGCCCGCTCTACAGGCGAGACCCAGTACTTC.

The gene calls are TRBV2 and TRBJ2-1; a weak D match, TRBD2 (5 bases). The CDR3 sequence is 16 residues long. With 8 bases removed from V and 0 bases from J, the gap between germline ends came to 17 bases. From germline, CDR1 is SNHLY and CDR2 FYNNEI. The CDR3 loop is CASPRTEADSYNEQFF. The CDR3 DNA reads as TGTGCCAGCCCCCGAACCGAAGCGGACTCCTACAATGAGCAGTTCTTC.

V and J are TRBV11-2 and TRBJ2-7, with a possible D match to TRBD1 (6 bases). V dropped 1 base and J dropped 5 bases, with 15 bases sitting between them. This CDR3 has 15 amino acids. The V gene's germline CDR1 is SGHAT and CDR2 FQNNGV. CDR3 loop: CASSLVFLGADEQYF. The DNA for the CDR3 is TGTGCCAGCAGCTTAGTATTTCTGGGGGCGGACGAGCAGTACTTC.

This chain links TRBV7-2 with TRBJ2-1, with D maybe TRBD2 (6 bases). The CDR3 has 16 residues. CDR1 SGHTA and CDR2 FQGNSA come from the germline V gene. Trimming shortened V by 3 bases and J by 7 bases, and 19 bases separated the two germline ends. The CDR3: CASSFVAEGGLNEQFF. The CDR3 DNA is TGTGCCAGCAGCTTTGTAGCGGAGGGAGGCTTGAATGAGCAGTTCTTC.

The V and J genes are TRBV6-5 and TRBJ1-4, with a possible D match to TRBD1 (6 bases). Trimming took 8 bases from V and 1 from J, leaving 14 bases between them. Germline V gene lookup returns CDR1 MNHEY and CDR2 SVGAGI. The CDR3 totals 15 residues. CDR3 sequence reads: CASDATGLTNEKLFF. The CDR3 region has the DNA TGTGCCAGCGATGCAACAGGGTTAACTAATGAAAAACTGTTTTTT.

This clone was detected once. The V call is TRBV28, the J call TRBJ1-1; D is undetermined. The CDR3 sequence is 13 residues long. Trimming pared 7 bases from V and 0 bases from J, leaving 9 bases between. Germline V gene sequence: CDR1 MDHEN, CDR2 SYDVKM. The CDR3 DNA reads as TGTGCCAGCACCACGGGTCTGAACACTGAAGCTTTCTTT. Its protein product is CASTTGLNTEAFF.

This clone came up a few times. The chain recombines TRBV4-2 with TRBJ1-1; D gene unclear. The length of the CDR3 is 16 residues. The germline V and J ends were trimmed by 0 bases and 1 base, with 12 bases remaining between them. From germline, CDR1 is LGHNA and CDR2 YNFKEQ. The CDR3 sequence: CASSQDSPGWNTEAFF. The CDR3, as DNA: TGTGCCAGCAGCCAAGATAGTCCGGGTTGGAACACTGAAGCTTTCTTT.

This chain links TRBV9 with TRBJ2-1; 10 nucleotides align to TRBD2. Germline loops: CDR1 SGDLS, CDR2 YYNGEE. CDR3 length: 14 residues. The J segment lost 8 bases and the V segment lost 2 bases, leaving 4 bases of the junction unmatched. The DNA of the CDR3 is TGTGCCAGCAGCGTGAGCGGGAGGGCGGATGAGCAGTTCTTC. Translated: CASSVSGRADEQFF. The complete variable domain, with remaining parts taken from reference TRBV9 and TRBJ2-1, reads DSGVTQTPKHLITATGQRVTLRCSPRSGDLSVYWYQQSLDQGLQFLIQYYNGEERAKGNILERFSAQQFPDLHSELNLSSLELGDSALYFCASSVSGRADEQFFGPGTRLTVL.

DNA for the CDR3: TGTGCCAGCAGTCGATCCGGGACAGGGCGCTCTGGGGCCAACGTCCTGACTTTC. Protein: CASSRSGTGRSGANVLTF. This chain connects TRBV28 to TRBJ2-6, with TRBD1 matching 9 bases. Germline lookup yields CDR1 MDHEN and CDR2 SYDVKM. The CDR3 sequence is 18 residues long. The V and J ends lost 5 bases and 0 bases, in that order; junction bases with no gene match: 8. Combining the CDR3 with reference TRBV28 and TRBJ2-6 gives the whole variable domain DVKVTQSSRYLVKRTGEKVFLECVQDMDHENMFWYRQDPGLGLRLIYFSYDVKMKEKGDIPEGYSVSREKKERFSLILESASTNQTSMYLCASSRSGTGRSGANVLTFGAGSRLTVL.

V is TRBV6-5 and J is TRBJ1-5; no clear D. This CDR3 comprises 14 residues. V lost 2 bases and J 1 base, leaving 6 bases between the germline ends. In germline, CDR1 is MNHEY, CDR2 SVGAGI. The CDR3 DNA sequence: TGTGCCAGCAGTTACGGGCAGAGCAATCAGCCCCAGCATTTT. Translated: CASSYGQSNQPQHF.

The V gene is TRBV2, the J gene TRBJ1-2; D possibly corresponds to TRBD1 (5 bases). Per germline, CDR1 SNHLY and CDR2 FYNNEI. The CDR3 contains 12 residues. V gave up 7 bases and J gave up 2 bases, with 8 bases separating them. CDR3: CASTRGNYGYTF. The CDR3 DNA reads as TGTGCCAGCACCCGGGGGAACTATGGCTACACCTTC.

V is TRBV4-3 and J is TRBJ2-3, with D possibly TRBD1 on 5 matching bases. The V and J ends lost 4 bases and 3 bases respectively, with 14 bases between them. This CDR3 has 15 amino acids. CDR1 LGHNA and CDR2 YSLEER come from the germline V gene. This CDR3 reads CASSRRALGTDTQYF. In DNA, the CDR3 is TGCGCCAGCAGCCGCAGGGCGCTCGGAACAGATACGCAGTATTTT.